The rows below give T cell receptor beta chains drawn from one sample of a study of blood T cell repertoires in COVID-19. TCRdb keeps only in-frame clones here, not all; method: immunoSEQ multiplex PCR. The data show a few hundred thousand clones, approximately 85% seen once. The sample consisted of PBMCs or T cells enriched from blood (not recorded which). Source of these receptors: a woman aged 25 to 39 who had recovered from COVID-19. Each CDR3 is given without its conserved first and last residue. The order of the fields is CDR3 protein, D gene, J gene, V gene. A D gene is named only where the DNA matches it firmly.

CDR3 protein: ASSLEHNQPQH; D gene: -; J gene: TRBJ1-5; V gene: TRBV5-1
CDR3 protein: ASSLGSGSLYNEQF; D gene: TRBD2; J gene: TRBJ2-1; V gene: TRBV5-4
CDR3 protein: ASKRRRFRGMGETQY; D gene: TRBD1; J gene: TRBJ2-5; V gene: TRBV19
CDR3 protein: ASRQSGTGYSPLH; D gene: TRBD1; J gene: TRBJ1-6; V gene: TRBV6-5
CDR3 protein: ASTPGAGQVYEQF; D gene: -; J gene: TRBJ2-1; V gene: TRBV7-3
CDR3 protein: ASSHGTPPYEQF; D gene: -; J gene: TRBJ2-1; V gene: TRBV6-6
CDR3 protein: ASSPARTGGSEQY; D gene: TRBD1; J gene: TRBJ2-7; V gene: TRBV4-1
CDR3 protein: ASRNGLTNEKLF; D gene: -; J gene: TRBJ1-4; V gene: TRBV19
CDR3 protein: ASSDTGVGRTEAF; D gene: -; J gene: TRBJ1-1; V gene: TRBV7-2
CDR3 protein: ASSEWEHSPLH; D gene: -; J gene: TRBJ1-6; V gene: TRBV2
CDR3 protein: AWTRGRYEQY; D gene: TRBD1; J gene: TRBJ2-7; V gene: TRBV30
CDR3 protein: ASSSDQPGQIYT; D gene: TRBD1; J gene: TRBJ1-2; V gene: TRBV5-1
CDR3 protein: ASSYAGARASWGYT; D gene: -; J gene: TRBJ1-2; V gene: TRBV6-5
CDR3 protein: ASSLRLSTSGKGETQY; D gene: TRBD2; J gene: TRBJ2-5; V gene: TRBV5-1
CDR3 protein: ASSQAGNRGNQPQH; D gene: -; J gene: TRBJ1-5; V gene: TRBV3-1/TRBV3-2
CDR3 protein: ASSPRIGPYEQY; D gene: -; J gene: TRBJ2-7; V gene: TRBV11-1
CDR3 protein: ASSPTSANTGELF; D gene: TRBD2; J gene: TRBJ2-2; V gene: TRBV5-6
CDR3 protein: ASARVQETQY; D gene: -; J gene: TRBJ2-5; V gene: TRBV18
CDR3 protein: SVGGGGNQPQH; D gene: -; J gene: TRBJ1-5; V gene: TRBV29-1
CDR3 protein: AWRPGSTNTEAF; D gene: -; J gene: TRBJ1-1; V gene: TRBV30
CDR3 protein: ASSEGRRSTGGGYT; D gene: -; J gene: TRBJ1-2; V gene: TRBV2
CDR3 protein: ASSSPDSFYTEAF; D gene: -; J gene: TRBJ1-1; V gene: TRBV7-8